This entry describes one T cell receptor (beta chain). Its antigen is as yet unknown. With a much larger clone just one base away, this may be a read error. This sample is drawn from a study of breast tumors, draining lymph nodes, adjacent tissues. Regarding the study as a whole: The data were judged consistent with most tumor T cells coming from lymph node and expanding in tumor. Tumor TCR diversity was below lymph nodes but above nontumor tissue.

Axillary draining lymph nodes of breast cancer patients supplied the node samples. One entry per CDR3 protein, called by TCRdb with MiXCR from the multiplex PCR reads. Altogether 180,000 or so distinct CDR3 sequences are present, around a third being singletons, with the ten largest covering about 3.8%. The V gene end was trimmed by 4 bases and the J gene end by 0 bases; junction bases not matched to a gene: 6. Germline V gene sequence: CDR1 MNHEY, CDR2 SVGEGT. This CDR3 region has 18 residues. The sample comprised axillary lymph node tissue. The gene calls are TRBV6-2 or TRBV6-3 and TRBJ2-3; the match to TRBD2 covers 14 bases. The source of this sequence is a female donor with breast cancer. Some clones in this sample may be carry-over from other donors' samples. The CDR3 DNA is TGTGCCAGCAGTTCCCGGGGACTAGCGGGGGATAGCACAGATACGCAGTATTTT. Its protein product is CASSSRGLAGDSTDTQYF.